This TCR beta chain emerged from a study of shared clonotypes between healthy human individuals. Assay execution proceeded at the deep level. Using immunoSEQ multiplex PCR, the repertoire was profiled, and TCRdb retains in-frame clones only, with some absent. The profile shows 730,000 or so clones, approximately 75% of them singletons. V was clipped by 7 bases and J by 4 bases; unmatched bases: 8. Germline V gene data show CDR1 as MNHEY and CDR2 as SMNVEV (reference sequence). The CDR3 loop spans 16 amino acids. Study results and caveats: Generally, estimated richness proved larger in naive subsets than it did in memory subsets. Naive CD4 clonotypes overlapped across a handful of donors at 4.5% to 5.5%.

A remark on this clone: Its target is not known.

The sample consisted of memory CD4+ T cells sorted from blood. Documented subset: CD45RA-negative fraction. This sequence joins TRBV27 and TRBJ2-1, with 12 bases identical to TRBD2. The TCR comes from a woman younger than 45 in good health. The CDR3 bases are TGTGCCAGCACCCGGACTAGCGGGACGGGGTACAATGAGCAGTTCTTC. Translating it yields CASTRTSGTGYNEQFF.